This T cell receptor (beta chain) was profiled in a study of shared clonotypes between healthy human individuals. Study information: The plates for each donor numbered three CD4 naive, three CD4 memory, two CD8 naive and one CD8 memory.

The authors divided CD4+ cells into CD45RA+ naive and CD45RA-negative memory subsets. The data were produced by immunoSEQ multiplex PCR, yet TCRdb's version contains in-frame clones alone and is incomplete. The table includes 330,000 or so clones, around 67% detected once. This clone was observed a single time. The CDR3 has 12 amino acids. Germline CDR1 SGHVS, CDR2 FQNEAQ. Trimming removed 6 bases at V and 3 bases at J, with 9 bases between. This receptor was taken from a man aged 25-45 years in good health. The rearrangement links TRBV7-8 to TRBJ2-7; no clear D gene. Material: memory CD4+ T cells sorted from blood. Documented subset: CD45RA-negative fraction. CDR3 sequence: CASSTQDYEQYF. For the CDR3, the DNA is TGTGCCAGCAGTACACAAGACTACGAGCAGTACTTC.